Below are 32 T cell receptor beta chains sequenced from a single sample in a study of blood T cell repertoires in COVID-19. Assay: immunoSEQ multiplex PCR; the TCRdb copy retains only in-frame clones and omits some. The sample contains around 230,000 clones, approximately 86% of which appear only once. Sequenced sample: PBMCs or T cells enriched from blood (not recorded which). The receptor source for this set is a man aged 18 to 35 with acute COVID-19.

This chain links TRBV28 with TRBJ2-7, with D tentatively TRBD2 (6 bases). The CDR3 runs to 14 residues. V gave up 3 bases and J gave up 4 bases, with 13 bases separating them. Germline CDR1 MDHEN, CDR2 SYDVKM. The CDR3 DNA reads TGTGCCAGCAGTTTCCCCGGGAGATCTTACGAGCAGTACTTC. Protein sequence: CASSFPGRSYEQYF.

V and J are TRBV29-1 and TRBJ2-3; D gene uncertain. The germline V gene encodes CDR1 SQVTM and CDR2 ANQGSEA. This CDR3 spans 11 amino acids. The germline V and J ends were trimmed by 5 bases and 6 bases, with 9 bases remaining between them. CDR3 amino acids: CSVLLGDTQYF. The CDR3 nucleotides are TGCAGCGTTCTCCTCGGGGATACGCAGTATTTT.

This chain links TRBV28 with TRBJ2-7; 9 positions agree with TRBD1. The V gene end was trimmed by 4 bases and the J gene end by 3 bases; junction bases not matched to a gene: 7. Germline V gene data show CDR1 as MDHEN and CDR2 as SYDVKM. The CDR3 length is 15 residues. The CDR3: CASSSAGTGNYEQYF. The CDR3 region has the DNA TGTGCCAGCAGTTCGGCCGGGACAGGGAACTACGAGCAGTACTTC.

The chain couples TRBV28 to TRBJ1-1; D gene unclear. V was trimmed by 6 bases and J by 11 bases, leaving 16 bases between them. This CDR3 region has 12 residues. CDR1 is MDHEN and CDR2 is SYDVKM in the germline V gene. The CDR3 sequence: CASSFNSPEAFF. The CDR3 DNA reads as TGTGCCAGCAGCTTCAACAGCCCCGAGGCTTTCTTT.

The V call is TRBV19, the J call TRBJ2-4; D not resolved. The V end was cut by 3 bases, the J end by 1 base, with 13 bases between. The CDR3 length is 16 residues. Germline assignment: CDR1 LNHDA and CDR2 SQIVND (reference sequence). For the CDR3, the DNA is TGTGCCAGTAGTATTCGTGGCGGAGCCGCCAAAAACATTCAGTACTTC. Protein product: CASSIRGGAAKNIQYF.

This chain joins TRBV7-2 and TRBJ2-5; TRBD2 aligns across 11 bases. This CDR3 contains 17 residues. V gave up 1 base and J gave up 4 bases; unmatched junction bases: 8. CDR1 is SGHTA and CDR2 is FQGNSA in the germline V gene. As DNA, the CDR3 is TGTGCCAGCAGCTTAGTCCGCCTAGCGGGAGGATTAGAGACCCAGTACTTC. The encoded protein is CASSLVRLAGGLETQYF. Complete variable domain (other parts from reference TRBV7-2 and TRBJ2-5): GAGVSQSPSNKVTEKGKDVELRCDPISGHTALYWYRQSLGQGLEFLIYFQGNSAPDKSGLPSDRFSAERTGGSVSTLTIQRTQQEDSAVYLCASSLVRLAGGLETQYFGPGTRLLVL.

The chain joins TRBV5-6 to TRBJ1-1; TRBD1 is a possible D gene (6 bases). The CDR3 has 13 residues. Trimming removed 1 base from V and 10 bases from J, with 14 bases in between. The germline V gene has CDR1 SGHDT and CDR2 YYEEEE. The CDR3 DNA is TGTGCCAGCAGCTTGTCCCGAGGGGGTGTAGCTTTCTTT. Translation gives CASSLSRGGVAFF.

This rearrangement joins TRBV19 to TRBJ2-1; 11 positions agree with TRBD2. The length of the CDR3 is 14 residues. The germline V gene has CDR1 LNHDA and CDR2 SQIVND (reference sequence). The J segment lost 10 bases and the V segment lost 6 bases, leaving 8 bases of the junction unmatched. The CDR3 DNA reads TGTGCCAGTAGCGTAGCGGGAGGGCCGGTCGAGCAGTTCTTC. It translates to CASSVAGGPVEQFF.

This clone was seen a few times. V and J are TRBV9 and TRBJ1-3; TRBD1 matches 8 bases. The J segment lost 3 bases and the V segment lost 2 bases, leaving 7 bases of the junction unmatched. The CDR3 sequence is 16 residues long. CDR1 SGDLS and CDR2 YYNGEE come from the germline V gene. The CDR3 here is CASSVLQGADGNTIYF. CDR3 bases: TGTGCCAGCAGCGTCCTGCAGGGGGCTGATGGAAACACCATATATTTT.

V gene TRBV5-3 combines with J gene TRBJ2-7; D is perhaps TRBD1 (5 bases). TRBV5-3 qualifies as an ORF whose function is uncertain. V lost 4 bases and J lost 2, with 16 bases in between. There are 15 residues in the CDR3. CDR3 in DNA: TGTGCCAGAAGCCCACCGGTTCAGGGAACCTACGAGCAGTACTTC. Residues: CARSPPVQGTYEQYF.

The gene calls are TRBV12-5 and TRBJ2-5; 12 bases line up with TRBD1. Trimming at V came to 1 base and at J to 4 bases, leaving 13 bases not matched to a gene. This CDR3 spans 19 amino acids. Germline V gene sequence: CDR1 LGHNT, CDR2 FRNRAP. CDR3 loop: CASGLESGLWGQGAETQYF. As DNA, the CDR3 is TGTGCTAGTGGTTTGGAGAGCGGCTTATGGGGACAGGGGGCAGAGACCCAGTACTTC. The full variable domain, with the rest looked up from reference TRBV12-5 and TRBJ2-5, is DARVTQTPRHKVTEMGQEVTMRCQPILGHNTVFWYRQTMMQGLELLAYFRNRAPLDDSGMPKDRFSAEMPDATLATLKIQPSEPRDSAVYFCASGLESGLWGQGAETQYFGPGTRLLVL.

This CDR3 reads CASSFLAGTYNEQFF. CDR3 nucleotide sequence: TGTGCCAGCAGCTTCCTAGCGGGGACTTACAATGAGCAGTTCTTC. This chain links TRBV7-9 with TRBJ2-1; 9 positions match TRBD2. The CDR3 covers 15 residues. V shed 3 bases, J shed 4 bases, and the junction held 4 bases outside the gene matches. Germline values: CDR1 SEHNR, CDR2 FQNEAQ (reference sequence).

The chain recombines TRBV12-5 with TRBJ1-2; TRBD1 might be the D (5 bases). Germline V gives CDR1 LGHNT, CDR2 FRNRAP. The CDR3 length is 19 residues. Trimming cost V 0 bases and J 8 bases, with 28 bases left between them. CDR3 region: CASGLVLGQAPIQSPGYTF. CDR3 in DNA: TGTGCTAGTGGTTTGGTACTTGGACAAGCGCCGATACAAAGCCCCGGCTACACCTTC.

The chain uses TRBV15 and TRBJ2-1; 11 bases agree with TRBD2. Trimming cost V 2 bases and J 4 bases; bases outside gene matches: 7. The CDR3 is 17 amino acids. Germline V CDR1 and CDR2: LNHNV, YYDKDF (reference sequence). CDR3 region: CATSRFGPSGGYNEQFF. The CDR3 nucleotides read TGTGCCACCAGCAGATTTGGGCCTAGCGGGGGGTACAATGAGCAGTTCTTC.

The rearrangement joins TRBV27 to TRBJ2-3, with 10 bases aligning to TRBD2. Germline assignment: CDR1 MNHEY and CDR2 SMNVEV (reference sequence). The junction had 8 bases not matched to a gene; V was cut back by 2 bases and J by 6 bases. The CDR3 extends over 16 amino acids. CDR3 DNA: TGTGCCAGCAGTTTAAGCCCAGCGGGAGGGTCGGATACGCAGTATTTT. It is translated as CASSLSPAGGSDTQYF.

The V call is TRBV28, the J call TRBJ1-5; the match to TRBD1 covers 8 bases. The CDR3 extends over 14 amino acids. CDR1 and CDR2 (germline): MDHEN, SYDVKM. V shed 5 bases and J 4 bases; nucleotides not matched to a gene: 4. The CDR3 region is CASSPGDRNQPQHF. The CDR3, as DNA: TGTGCCAGCAGTCCCGGGGACAGGAATCAGCCCCAGCATTTT.

The J gene is TRBJ2-1, the V gene TRBV7-9, with D perhaps TRBD2 (6 bases). Germline V gene lookup returns CDR1 SEHNR and CDR2 FQNEAQ (reference sequence). This CDR3 spans 18 amino acids. Trimming took 4 bases from V and 1 from J, leaving 20 bases between them. The CDR3 nucleotides are TGTGCCAGCAGCTCCCTACCCACTAGCAGATATTCCTACAATGAGCAGTTCTTC. The encoded protein is CASSSLPTSRYSYNEQFF.

This chain joins TRBV10-1 and TRBJ2-3; the match to TRBD2 covers 7 bases. V shed 6 bases, J shed 2 bases, and the junction held 2 bases outside the gene matches. Germline CDR1 WNHNN, CDR2 SYGVQD (reference sequence). The CDR3 is made up of 13 amino acids. CDR3 DNA: TGCGCCAGCAGCCTAGCGGACACAGATACGCAGTATTTT. The encoded protein is CASSLADTDTQYF.

This clone has more than one count but fewer than ten. The CDR3 nucleotides are TGTGCCAGCAGTTTCCAACTCGGGGGGGTTAACACTGAAGCTTTCTTT. Its protein is CASSFQLGGVNTEAFF. V is TRBV6-5 and J is TRBJ1-1, with D maybe TRBD1 (5 bases). CDR1 is MNHEY, CDR2 SVGAGI, per germline. The CDR3 loop spans 16 amino acids. Trimming left V 4 bases short and J 2 bases short, with 17 bases between.

This clone was seen only a few times. The chain combines TRBV5-1 with TRBJ2-7; 9 bases map to TRBD1. The CDR3 runs 14 residues. V trimming: 6 bases; J trimming: 5 bases; junction bases outside the gene matches: 9. Germline V gives CDR1 SGHRS, CDR2 YFSETQ. The CDR3 spells CASKQGAPPNEQYF. CDR3 nucleotide sequence: TGCGCCAGCAAACAGGGGGCACCTCCTAACGAGCAGTACTTC.

In this sample, this clone turned up a few times. The chain uses TRBV7-3 and TRBJ2-1; D not resolved. Looked up from germline, CDR1 is SGHTA and CDR2 is FQGTGA. The V and J ends lost 4 bases and 7 bases respectively, with 23 bases between them. The CDR3 spans 17 residues. In DNA form, the CDR3 reads TGTGCCAGCAGCTCGCCGGATGGCGGAAGAGGATGGAATGAGCAGTTCTTC. Translated, it gives CASSSPDGGRGWNEQFF.

The chain combines TRBV11-3 with TRBJ2-3; TRBD1 agrees at 7 bases. CDR1 and CDR2 (germline): SGHNT, YENEEA. The CDR3 extends over 16 amino acids. V shed 5 bases and J 2 bases; nucleotides not matched to a gene: 10. CDR3 nucleotide sequence: TGTGCCAGCAGCCCCAGGACAGGAAGAAACACAGATACGCAGTATTTT. Protein sequence: CASSPRTGRNTDTQYF.

This chain uses TRBV30 with TRBJ2-1; 7 positions agree with TRBD1. V shed 4 bases and J 7 bases; nucleotides not matched to a gene: 4. The CDR3 has 12 amino acids. Germline values: CDR1 GTSNPN, CDR2 SVGIG (reference sequence). This CDR3 is CAWNRGSNEQFF. CDR3 bases: TGTGCCTGGAACAGGGGAAGTAATGAGCAGTTCTTC.

This clone was picked up one time. The genes are TRBV5-1 and TRBJ2-5; D perhaps matches TRBD1 (8 bases). The CDR3 spans 14 residues. Germline V lookup: CDR1 SGHRS, CDR2 YFSETQ. V was shortened by 5 bases and J by 3 bases, with 14 bases between the two germline ends. The CDR3 spells CASRHRGGKETQYF. CDR3 nucleotide sequence: TGCGCCAGCAGGCACAGGGGGGGCAAAGAGACCCAGTACTTC.

The chain couples TRBV5-8 to TRBJ2-7; weak D call: TRBD1 (6 bases). Per germline, CDR1 SGHTS and CDR2 YDEGEE. Trimming shortened V by 0 bases and J by 2 bases, and 6 bases separated the two germline ends. The CDR3 loop spans 13 amino acids. CDR3 protein: CASSLDRAYEQYF. CDR3 nucleotides: TGTGCCAGCAGCTTGGACAGGGCCTACGAGCAGTACTTC.

The chain joins TRBV6-5 to TRBJ2-7; 7 bases are shared with TRBD2. There are 14 residues in the CDR3. The trim removed 8 bases at V and 1 base at J, leaving 8 bases unmatched. CDR1 is MNHEY and CDR2 is SVGAGI in the germline V gene. Here the CDR3 reads CASRPRDYSYEQYF. The CDR3 DNA follows: TGTGCCAGCCGTCCCCGGGACTATTCCTACGAGCAGTACTTC.

The rearrangement joins TRBV7-6 to TRBJ2-7; TRBD1 aligns across 7 bases. V lost 0 bases, J lost 3 bases, and 5 bases stayed unmatched. CDR1 is SGHVS and CDR2 is FNYEAQ in the germline V gene. The CDR3 covers 15 residues. CDR3 sequence (DNA): TGTGCCAGCAGCTTAGCGCTGACAGGGCGCTACGAGCAGTACTTC. It is translated as CASSLALTGRYEQYF.

V and J are TRBV27 and TRBJ2-1; 11 bases match TRBD2. The J segment lost 4 bases and the V segment lost 6 bases, leaving 5 bases of the junction unmatched. The CDR3 is 15 amino acids. Per the germline V gene, CDR1 is MNHEY and CDR2 is SMNVEV (reference sequence). The CDR3 DNA reads as TGTGCCAGCAGCCTTGGGACTAGCGGATACAATGAGCAGTTCTTC. This translates into CASSLGTSGYNEQFF.

The chain combines TRBV20-1 with TRBJ2-5, with D possibly being TRBD2 (5 bases). V lost 5 bases to trimming and J lost 7 bases, with 8 bases between them. Germline-derived CDR1 and CDR2 are DFQATT and SNEGSKA (reference sequence). The CDR3 covers 10 residues. For the CDR3, the DNA is TGCAGTGCTCGGGGTGGGACCCAGTACTTC. Translation: CSARGGTQYF.

The V gene is TRBV11-3, the J gene TRBJ2-7; no clear D gene. CDR1 SGHNT and CDR2 YENEEA come from the germline V gene. The CDR3 has 15 amino acids. V dropped 0 bases and J dropped 3 bases, with 12 bases sitting between them. The CDR3 loop is CASSLDRDTNYEQYF. CDR3 in DNA: TGTGCCAGCAGCTTAGATCGAGATACCAACTACGAGCAGTACTTC.

The chain has TRBV21-1 and TRBJ1-1. TRBV21-1 is a recognized pseudogene. The CDR3 has 16 amino acids. CDR3 DNA: TGTGCCAGCAGCGAACGGCGTGGCTTGTCGGGAACTGAAGCTTTCTTT. It specifies CASSERRGLSGTEAFF.

The rearrangement links TRBV6-2 or TRBV6-3 to TRBJ1-1; 8 positions agree with TRBD1. The germline CDR1 and CDR2 sequences are MNHEY and SVGEGT. The CDR3 is 18 amino acids. The J segment lost 5 bases and the V segment lost 3 bases, leaving 17 bases of the junction unmatched. CDR3 protein: CASSYNFLLGQVKTEAFF. Written as DNA, the CDR3 is TGTGCCAGCAGTTATAATTTTTTGCTGGGACAGGTAAAAACTGAAGCTTTCTTT.